Each of the 29 T cell receptor beta chains below was sequenced from the same sample in a study of beta chain features in type 1 diabetes. Broader study findings: The study found moderately but significantly shorter TCRB CDR3s in all four CD4+ subsets of Type 1 diabetes patients.

All of the isolated RNA was reverse transcribed, so expressed TCRB transcripts were sequenced. The assay was immunoSEQ multiplex PCR, and TCRdb's table has in-frame clones only and misses some. The table lists around 280,000 clones, over 12% of them singletons, with 0.015% to 0.017% in the top ten. For these TCRs, the target antigens are not known. Input material: naive CD4+ T cells from blood. The receptor source for this set is a man aged 18 to 29 with type 1 diabetes.

There are a few counts of this clone. CDR3 in DNA: TGTGCCACCCGACAGGGTATTAGGACAGATACGCAGTATTTT. This translates into CATRQGIRTDTQYF. The V gene is TRBV6-1, the J gene TRBJ2-3, with 7 bases matching TRBD1. CDR3 length equals 14 residues. J lost 3 bases, V lost 10 bases, and 10 bases had no gene match. Germline V gene sequence: CDR1 MNHNS, CDR2 SASEGT.

In this sample, this clone turned up a few times. The V call is TRBV20-1, the J call TRBJ2-7, with a possible D match to TRBD1 (6 bases). The V end lost 3 bases, the J end lost 9 bases, and 12 bases lay between the germline ends. Germline V gene lookup returns CDR1 DFQATT and CDR2 SNEGSKA (reference sequence). The length of the CDR3 is 11 residues. This chain's CDR3 is CSARDSTVQYF. The DNA for the CDR3 is TGCAGTGCTAGGGACAGTACGGTGCAGTACTTC.

The chain uses TRBV18 and TRBJ2-5; 9 positions match TRBD1. Germline values: CDR1 KGHSH, CDR2 LQKENI. This CDR3 spans 15 amino acids. Trimming at V came to 6 bases and at J to 5 bases, leaving 10 bases not matched to a gene. CDR3 nucleotides: TGTGCCAGCTCGCCCCCCCCCGGACAGGGGGAGACCCAGTACTTC. It is translated as CASSPPPGQGETQYF.

The chain has TRBV7-2 and TRBJ2-1; 11 nucleotides align to TRBD2. With 1 base clipped from V and 2 bases from J, the junction kept 7 bases outside the gene matches. The germline gives CDR1 SGHTA, CDR2 FQGNSA. The CDR3 totals 18 residues. The CDR3 bases are TGTGCCAGCAGCTTAGAGGGACTAGCGGTCTGGACCTACAATGAGCAGTTCTTC. This codes for CASSLEGLAVWTYNEQFF.

This clone was counted between two and nine times. The chain recombines TRBV5-1 with TRBJ2-2; TRBD2 agrees at 8 bases. Looked up from germline, CDR1 is SGHRS and CDR2 is YFSETQ. This CDR3 contains 15 residues. Germline trimming cut 1 base from V and 5 bases from J; bases unmatched to any gene: 4. For the CDR3, the DNA is TGCGCCAGCAGCTTGCCAGCGGGAGCTACCGGGGAGCTGTTTTTT. The encoded protein is CASSLPAGATGELFF.

V gene TRBV7-9 combines with J gene TRBJ2-3; 7 nucleotides match TRBD2. CDR1 and CDR2 (germline): SEHNR, FQNEAQ (reference sequence). The CDR3 totals 16 residues. Losses at the gene ends were 1 base for V and 6 bases for J; bases not matched to a gene: 10. CDR3 sequence reads: CASSLGAGTLSDTQYF. CDR3 nucleotide sequence: TGTGCCAGCAGCTTAGGAGCGGGGACCCTATCGGATACGCAGTATTTT.

V and J are TRBV7-7 and TRBJ1-2; the match to TRBD1 covers 7 bases. After removal of 5 bases from V and 3 bases from J, the junction contained 3 bases not matched to a gene. This CDR3 region has 13 residues. The germline CDR1 and CDR2 sequences are SSHAT and FNYEAQ (reference sequence). This CDR3 reads CASSKTGHYGYTF. In nucleotides, the CDR3 is TGTGCCAGCAGCAAGACAGGGCACTATGGCTACACCTTC.

The chain couples TRBV16 to TRBJ2-2, with 8 bases lining up with TRBD1. The length of the CDR3 is 14 residues. From germline, CDR1 is KGHSY and CDR2 FQNENV. Trimming removed 7 bases from V and 3 bases from J; junction bases left unmatched: 4. For the CDR3, the DNA is TGTGCCAGCAACAGGGACAGGCACACCGGGGAGCTGTTTTTT. It is translated as CASNRDRHTGELFF.

This chain uses TRBV7-2 with TRBJ1-5; the match to TRBD1 covers 10 bases. V shed 5 bases, J shed 1 base, and the junction held 14 bases outside the gene matches. The CDR3 is 19 residues long. Germline lookup yields CDR1 SGHTA and CDR2 FQGNSA. The CDR3 nucleotides read TGTGCCAGCAGCCCCTGGACAGGGGGTCGGATGGCGAGCAATCAGCCCCAGCATTTT. Its translation: CASSPWTGGRMASNQPQHF.

The rearrangement links TRBV29-1 to TRBJ2-1, with a possible D match to TRBD1 (5 bases). CDR3 length: 10 residues. Trimming removed 7 bases at V and 14 bases at J, with 15 bases between. Germline V gene data show CDR1 as SQVTM and CDR2 as ANQGSEA. CDR3 in amino acids: CSGVAQTEFF. The DNA for the CDR3 is TGCAGCGGCGTAGCCCAGACAGAGTTCTTC.

This clone was recorded a few times. The rearrangement links TRBV9 to TRBJ2-2; D ambiguous. The CDR3 is made up of 13 amino acids. V dropped 5 bases and J dropped 2 bases, with 7 bases sitting between them. Per germline, CDR1 SGDLS and CDR2 YYNGEE. CDR3 residues: CASRQDNTGELFF. In DNA, the CDR3 is TGTGCCAGCAGGCAGGATAACACCGGGGAGCTGTTTTTT.

V usage is TRBV12-5 and J usage is TRBJ2-3, with D possibly matching TRBD1 (5 bases). Between the trimmed V and J ends, which lost 8 bases and 0 bases, there was a span of 12 bases. The CDR3 contains 14 residues. Germline V gene data show CDR1 as LGHNT and CDR2 as FRNRAP. This CDR3 is CASSREMSTDTQYF. CDR3 sequence (DNA): TGTGCTAGTAGCAGGGAAATGAGCACAGATACGCAGTATTTT.

The chain carries TRBV5-6 and TRBJ1-1, with 10 bases identical to TRBD1. Per the germline V gene, CDR1 is SGHDT and CDR2 is YYEEEE. The CDR3 totals 15 residues. V lost 3 bases, J lost 4 bases, and 6 bases stayed unmatched. The CDR3 region has the DNA TGTGCCAGCAGCTCGACAGGGGGCGCCGGCACTGAAGCTTTCTTT. It codes for CASSSTGGAGTEAFF. Based on the CDR3 plus reference TRBV5-6 and TRBJ1-1, the full variable domain is DAGVTQSPTHLIKTRGQQVTLRCSPKSGHDTVSWYQQALGQGPQFIFQYYEEEERQRGNFPDRFSGHQFPNYSSELNVNALLLGDSALYLCASSSTGGAGTEAFFGQGTRLTVV.

This chain uses TRBV9 with TRBJ2-7; 7 nucleotides line up with TRBD2. The CDR3 is 15 residues long. The ends lost 0 bases at V and 0 bases at J; junction bases unmatched: 3. Per the germline V gene, CDR1 is SGDLS and CDR2 is YYNGEE. The CDR3 nucleotides are TGTGCCAGCAGCGTAGACGGACTAGGCTCCTACGAGCAGTACTTC. It translates to CASSVDGLGSYEQYF.

The chain uses TRBV5-4 and TRBJ1-1; perhaps TRBD1 as D (6 bases). Germline V lookup: CDR1 SGHNT, CDR2 YYREEE (reference sequence). V lost 4 bases and J 4 bases, leaving 17 bases between the germline ends. The CDR3 sequence is 15 residues long. The CDR3 here is CASSRKHREGTEAFF. The CDR3 DNA reads TGTGCCAGCAGCAGAAAACACAGGGAGGGCACTGAAGCTTTCTTT.

The chain recombines TRBV28 with TRBJ2-2; 7 nucleotides line up with TRBD2. CDR3 size: 17 residues. V shed 4 bases, J shed 3 bases, and the junction held 11 bases outside the gene matches. CDR1 is MDHEN, CDR2 SYDVKM, per germline. The CDR3 DNA reads as TGTGCCAGCAGTTCACAAGCGGGACGGACTGACACCGGGGAGCTGTTTTTT. This sequence encodes CASSSQAGRTDTGELFF.

There are a few counts of this clone. CDR3 DNA: TGTGCCAGCACAAAAATAGCGGGGGACTCCTACGAGCAGTACTTC. Translating it yields CASTKIAGDSYEQYF. The chain couples TRBV28 to TRBJ2-7, with TRBD2 matching 9 bases. Germline loops: CDR1 MDHEN, CDR2 SYDVKM. The ends lost 7 bases at V and 0 bases at J; junction bases unmatched: 7. CDR3 size: 15 residues.

The chain has TRBV4-1 and TRBJ2-1; possible D gene TRBD2, 6 bases. The V gene's germline CDR1 is MGHRA and CDR2 YSYEKL. Trimming removed 1 base from V and 5 bases from J, with 12 bases in between. The CDR3 consists of 15 residues. CDR3 sequence: CASSQVLWRDNEQFF. The CDR3 DNA reads as TGCGCCAGCAGCCAAGTATTGTGGAGGGACAATGAGCAGTTCTTC.

The genes are TRBV15 and TRBJ2-7; weak D call: TRBD1 (6 bases). With 0 bases removed from V and 3 bases from J, the gap between germline ends came to 12 bases. The CDR3 loop spans 15 amino acids. The germline V gene encodes CDR1 LNHNV and CDR2 YYDKDF (reference sequence). For the CDR3, the DNA is TGTGCCACCAGCAGAGATCGGACAGTTGGCTACGAGCAGTACTTC. Translated: CATSRDRTVGYEQYF.

This clone was seen a few times. One end of the junction does not line up with germline, which may come from a read error. This chain joins TRBV29-1 and TRBJ2-5; the D gene is possibly TRBD1 (6 bases). CDR1 SQVTM and CDR2 ANQGSEA come from the germline V gene. This CDR3 is built from 14 residues. The CDR3 bases are TGCAGCGTGGAAGGACAGCTAGTACAAGAGACCCAGTACTTC. It encodes CSVEGQLVQETQYF.

The rearrangement joins TRBV6-5 to TRBJ2-1, with D possibly being TRBD2 (6 bases). Germline assignment: CDR1 MNHEY and CDR2 SVGAGI. The CDR3 runs 15 residues. Trimming took 5 bases from V and 6 from J, leaving 17 bases between them. In nucleotides, the CDR3 is TGTGCCAGCAGTAAGCCCGGGGGTAATCGCAATGAGCAGTTCTTC. Its translation is CASSKPGGNRNEQFF.

V is TRBV28 and J is TRBJ1-5; D is perhaps TRBD1 (6 bases). There are 16 residues in the CDR3. The germline gives CDR1 MDHEN, CDR2 SYDVKM. Trimming took off 4 bases at V and 3 bases at J, with 16 bases between the two ends. The CDR3 coding sequence is TGTGCCAGCAGTTCTCTACAGGGATTCGTCAATCAGCCCCAGCATTTT. This codes for CASSSLQGFVNQPQHF.

This chain connects TRBV6-6 to TRBJ1-2; TRBD1 agrees at 9 bases. The V gene's germline CDR1 is MNHNY and CDR2 SVGAGI (reference sequence). V dropped 6 bases and J dropped 8; count of bases not matched to a gene: 10. The CDR3 covers 14 residues. The CDR3 DNA sequence: TGTGCCAGCAGCCCTACAGGGGGCGCTGAAGGCTACACCTTC. It translates to CASSPTGGAEGYTF.

The genes are TRBV4-2 and TRBJ2-2; D gene unclear. V gave up 0 bases and J gave up 6 bases, with 11 bases separating them. Looked up from germline, CDR1 is LGHNA and CDR2 is YNFKEQ. The CDR3 loop spans 15 amino acids. The CDR3 spells CASSQDPVAPGELFF. The CDR3 DNA follows: TGTGCCAGCAGCCAAGATCCGGTCGCACCCGGGGAGCTGTTTTTT.

The J gene is TRBJ2-5, the V gene TRBV5-1; 7 bases fit TRBD2. This CDR3 has 14 residues. V was clipped by 5 bases and J by 2 bases; unmatched bases: 6. Germline V gene sequence: CDR1 SGHRS, CDR2 YFSETQ. Written as DNA, the CDR3 is TGCGCCAGCAGGAGCCTAGCGGTTCAAGAGACCCAGTACTTC. This translates into CASRSLAVQETQYF.

The CDR3 loop reads CASMLRGRGTEAFF. In nucleotides, the CDR3 is TGTGCCAGCATGTTGCGGGGGAGAGGCACTGAAGCTTTCTTT. The genes are TRBV11-1 and TRBJ1-1; tentative D call: TRBD1 (5 bases). The germline gives CDR1 SGHAT, CDR2 FQDESV (reference sequence). The CDR3 covers 14 residues. V was cut by 7 bases and J by 4 bases, with 16 bases left in between.

The chain links TRBV19 to TRBJ1-5; a possible D gene is TRBD1 (6 bases). This CDR3 spans 13 amino acids. The V end was cut by 9 bases, the J end by 5 bases, with 14 bases between. Germline V gives CDR1 LNHDA, CDR2 SQIVND (reference sequence). CDR3 nucleotide sequence: TGTGCCAGGGAAAAACAGGGTCATCAGCCCCAGCATTTT. Translating gives CAREKQGHQPQHF.

This chain joins TRBV11-2 and TRBJ2-1; 7 nucleotides line up with TRBD2. This CDR3 region has 16 residues. Trimming removed 5 bases from V and 7 bases from J; junction bases left unmatched: 14. The germline CDR1 and CDR2 sequences are SGHAT and FQNNGV. This CDR3 reads CASSPKTSSETNEQFF. As DNA, the CDR3 is TGTGCCAGCAGCCCGAAGACTAGCTCGGAGACGAATGAGCAGTTCTTC.

This clone was detected only a few times. The chain joins TRBV4-3 to TRBJ1-3, with D perhaps matching TRBD1 (6 bases). Trimming took off 6 bases at V and 0 bases at J, with 15 bases between the two ends. Germline V gives CDR1 LGHNA, CDR2 YSLEER. The CDR3 spans 16 residues. The CDR3 loop is CASSSVQGRSGNTIYF. The CDR3 DNA reads as TGCGCCAGCAGTTCGGTACAGGGCCGCTCTGGAAACACCATATATTTT.